This entry concerns a single T cell receptor beta chain. Its antigen is not known. These data are taken from a study of graft-versus-host responses after intestinal transplantation. Libraries were prepared by immunoSEQ multiplex PCR; TCRdb keeps only in-frame clonotypes and omits some of them. The sample yields about 81,000 clones, about 91% seen once. Germline V gene lookup returns CDR1 MNHEY and CDR2 SVGAGI. V lost 5 bases and J lost 1; bases outside the gene matches: 5. This CDR3 comprises 15 residues. Sequenced material: unstimulated CD4+ T cells sorted from spleen or lymph node cells, taken before transplant. The receptor's source is a human donor who was the organ donor for an intestinal transplant. The chain combines TRBV6-5 with TRBJ1-3; 7 bases match TRBD1. The chain's CDR3 is CASSVDRMSGNTIYF. CDR3 DNA sequence: TGTGCCAGCAGTGTGGACAGGATGTCTGGAAACACCATATATTTT.